Sequencing of this TCR beta chain was carried out in a study of long-term antiretroviral therapy in people with HIV. Notes on the study in general: HIV repertoire CDR3 lengths ranged less widely than those of controls.

The United States was where all participants with HIV were treated. Samples were assayed with immunoSEQ v3.0 at survey level. The data were produced by immunoSEQ multiplex PCR, yet TCRdb's version contains in-frame clones alone and is incomplete. This table holds more than 20,000 clones, roughly 89% found once. CDR1 is SGHTA, CDR2 FQGTGA, per germline. The CDR3 spans 16 residues. With regard to this clone: What it binds is not known. One junction end disagrees with the germline gene, perhaps due to a read error.

The source of this sequence is a man aged 50 or older with HIV. The chain has TRBV7-3 and TRBJ1-1; 12 bases are shared with TRBD1. Here the sequenced sample was unsorted PBMCs, taken 1.8 years before starting antiretroviral therapy. The DNA for the CDR3 is TGTGCCAGCAGCTTAAGGGGCTGGGGACAGGGGGCTGAGGCTTTCTTT. Encoded protein: CASSLRGWGQGAEAFF.